This is a list of T cell receptor beta chains from one sample in a study of shared clonotypes between healthy human individuals. Produced via immunoSEQ multiplex PCR; TCRdb's table is partial and in-frame only. The sample lists 1.5 million to 2.5 million clones, roughly 94% occurring once. The sample comprised naive CD8+ T cells sorted from blood. The receptors derive from a man between 18 and 35 years old in good health. Both conserved end residues are part of each CDR3. The D gene is left open where the match is weak. Some rows mark clone size as missing; the rest say once, few, many or name a class of expanded clone.

size	D	V	J	DNA	CDR3
NA	NA	TRBV6-6	TRBJ1-1	TGTGCCAGCTCAGGAGGGAACACTGAAGCTTTCTTT	CASSGGNTEAFF
NA	NA	TRBV19	TRBJ1-4	TGTGCCAGTAGCTCCGACAGTTACTATGAAAAACTGTTTTTT	CASSSDSYYEKLFF
NA	TRBD2	TRBV5-1	TRBJ2-1	TGCGCCAGCTCGGAGCGGGGGGCTAATTACAATGAGCAGTTCTTC	CASSERGANYNEQFF
NA	TRBD1	TRBV27	TRBJ1-1	TGTGCCAGCAGTTTAGGTCCGTGGACAGGGGAGGCTGAAGCTTTCTTT	CASSLGPWTGEAEAFF
NA	NA	TRBV4-1	TRBJ2-1	TGCGCCAGCAGCCAAGATTTGGGTCTTGGCGGCTCCTACAATGAGCAGTTCTTC	CASSQDLGLGGSYNEQFF
NA	NA	TRBV4-3	TRBJ2-2	TGCGCCAGCAGCCAGGATGCCTACGGGAGTTCCCTCGGGGAGCTGTTTTTT	CASSQDAYGSSLGELFF
NA	TRBD1	TRBV4-1	TRBJ1-5	TGCGCCAGCAGCCGAAACACAGGGGACGGTCAGCCCCAGCATTTT	CASSRNTGDGQPQHF
NA	NA	TRBV19	TRBJ2-7	TGTGCCAGTAGTATAGATCTGGCAGGGACCTACGAGCAGTACTTC	CASSIDLAGTYEQYF
NA	NA	TRBV6-1	TRBJ2-2	TGTGCCAGCAGTGAAGCTCCGAGGACCGGGGAGCTGTTTTTT	CASSEAPRTGELFF
once	NA	TRBV5-6	TRBJ1-6	TGTGCCAGCAGCTCCCCCGAACATTCACCCCTCCACTTT	CASSSPEHSPLHF
NA	NA	TRBV28	TRBJ1-5	TGTGCCAGCAGTTTACGGGGGATCAATCAGCCCCAGCATTTT	CASSLRGINQPQHF
NA	NA	TRBV29-1	TRBJ2-3	TGCAGCGTTGGGGTTCAGGGTTCATGGGATACGCAGTATTTT	CSVGVQGSWDTQYF
NA	NA	TRBV13	TRBJ1-1	TGTGCCAGCAGCCGATGGGACACTGAAGCTTTCTTT	CASSRWDTEAFF
NA	NA	TRBV7-9	TRBJ2-7	TGTGCCAGCAGCCCTCCCGGACAGTCCTACGAGCAGTACTTC	CASSPPGQSYEQYF
NA	NA	TRBV10-3	TRBJ2-3	TGTGCCATCAGTGAGTCATCATTACGGGGAGATACGCAGTATTTT	CAISESSLRGDTQYF
NA	NA	TRBV27	TRBJ2-1	TGTGCCAGCAGTCCACGATACAATGAGCAGTTCTTC	CASSPRYNEQFF
NA	NA	TRBV7-9	TRBJ1-3	TGTGCCAGCAGCTCGTGGATAGGGGGGTCTGGAAACACCATATATTTT	CASSSWIGGSGNTIYF
NA	TRBD1	TRBV29-1	TRBJ2-7	TGCAGCGTTGTGCCCCGGGACAGCGGCAACGAGCAGTACTTC	CSVVPRDSGNEQYF
NA	NA	TRBV4-1	TRBJ2-5	TGCGCCAGCAGCCCCGGGGCGGGACAGTACCAAGAGACCCAGTACTTC	CASSPGAGQYQETQYF